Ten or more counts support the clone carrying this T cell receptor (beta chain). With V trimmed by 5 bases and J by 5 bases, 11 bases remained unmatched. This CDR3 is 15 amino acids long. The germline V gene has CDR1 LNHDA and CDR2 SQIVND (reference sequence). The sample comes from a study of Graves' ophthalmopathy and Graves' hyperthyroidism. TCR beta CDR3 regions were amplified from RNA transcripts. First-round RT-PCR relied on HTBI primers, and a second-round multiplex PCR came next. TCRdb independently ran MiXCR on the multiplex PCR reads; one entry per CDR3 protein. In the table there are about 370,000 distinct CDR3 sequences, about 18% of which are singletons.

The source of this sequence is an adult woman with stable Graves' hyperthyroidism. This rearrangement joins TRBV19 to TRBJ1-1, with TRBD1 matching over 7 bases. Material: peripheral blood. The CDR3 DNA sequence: TGTGCCAGTAGTCCCCGGGACAGAGCTGGAACTGAAGCTTTCTTT. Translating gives CASSPRDRAGTEAFF.